The 29 T cell receptor beta chains below were found in one sample sequenced in a study of T cell responses to AZD1222 COVID-19 vaccine. Sequencing used immunoSEQ multiplex PCR; TCRdb keeps in-frame clones, though not all of them. The table lists under 200,000 clones, about 92% of them singletons. Sequencing was performed on peripheral blood, taken 28 days after the second dose of the MenACWY control vaccine. These receptor sequences come from an adult who received the MenACWY meningococcal vaccine as a control.

This clone is a singleton in its sample. This chain links TRBV7-3 with TRBJ2-1; 12 bases agree with TRBD2. This CDR3 region has 15 residues. V was clipped by 0 bases and J by 9 bases; unmatched bases: 3. Per the germline V gene, CDR1 is SGHTA and CDR2 is FQGTGA. For the CDR3, the DNA is TGTGCCAGCAGCTTAACGAAGGGACTAGCGGGTGAGCAGTTCTTC. Its protein product is CASSLTKGLAGEQFF.

J is TRBJ2-3 and V is TRBV30, with D unclear. There are 12 residues in the CDR3. V dropped 2 bases and J dropped 0 bases, with 3 bases sitting between them. Germline CDR1 is GTSNPN and CDR2 is SVGIG (reference sequence). CDR3: CAWSYSTDTQYF. CDR3 sequence (DNA): TGTGCCTGGAGTTACAGCACAGATACGCAGTATTTT.

V gene TRBV25-1 combines with J gene TRBJ2-7; 7 bases fit TRBD1. The germline V gene encodes CDR1 MGHDK and CDR2 SYGVNS. CDR3 size: 15 residues. Germline trimming cut 4 bases from V and 2 bases from J; bases unmatched to any gene: 8. The CDR3, as DNA: TGTGCCAGCAGTGCCCAGGAAGGGGGCCCCTACGAGCAGTACTTC. Translating it yields CASSAQEGGPYEQYF.

In this sample, this clone turned up once. This rearrangement joins TRBV6-1 to TRBJ2-7; maybe TRBD2 (5 bases). Looked up from germline, CDR1 is MNHNS and CDR2 is SASEGT. The V end lost 2 bases, the J end lost 5 bases, and 19 bases lay between the germline ends. The CDR3 length is 16 residues. The DNA for the CDR3 is TGTGCCAGCAGTGAATATCGGACTCTCATCGAAGACGAGCAGTACTTC. It encodes CASSEYRTLIEDEQYF.

This chain connects TRBV7-6 to TRBJ2-1; D is possibly TRBD2 (7 bases). Germline V gene data show CDR1 as SGHVS and CDR2 as FNYEAQ. This CDR3 spans 18 amino acids. Trimming took off 3 bases at V and 6 bases at J, with 24 bases between the two ends. The CDR3 sequence is CASSFRLILTGRANEQFF. CDR3 nucleotide sequence: TGTGCCAGCAGCTTTCGGCTAATCCTTACAGGGAGGGCCAATGAGCAGTTCTTC.

The rearrangement links TRBV5-1 to TRBJ2-3, with 9 positions matching TRBD2. This CDR3 comprises 15 residues. V shed 2 bases, J shed 1 base, and the junction held 2 bases outside the gene matches. CDR1 is SGHRS, CDR2 YFSETQ, per germline. CDR3 protein: CASSFLAGGTDTQYF. In DNA form, the CDR3 reads TGCGCCAGCAGCTTCTTAGCGGGAGGCACAGATACGCAGTATTTT.

This clone appeared a few times. The J gene is TRBJ2-7, the V gene TRBV4-2; 7 bases match TRBD1. The CDR3 runs 15 residues. The germline V gene encodes CDR1 LGHNA and CDR2 YNFKEQ. Losses at the gene ends were 3 bases for V and 0 bases for J; bases not matched to a gene: 5. CDR3 in amino acids: CASSHTGTVSYEQYF. The CDR3 DNA sequence: TGTGCCAGCAGCCACACCGGGACAGTCTCCTACGAGCAGTACTTC.

CDR3 nucleotides: TGTGCCAGCAGCCCGAGTGCAAACACCGGGGAGCTGTTTTTT. It codes for CASSPSANTGELFF. J is TRBJ2-2 and V is TRBV7-2; D call uncertain. The germline gives CDR1 SGHTA, CDR2 FQGNSA. This CDR3 spans 14 amino acids. V shed 5 bases and J shed 2 bases, with 9 bases lying between them.

This chain connects TRBV10-3 to TRBJ2-1; D is possibly TRBD2 (5 bases). CDR1 ENHRY and CDR2 SYGVKD come from the germline V gene. V lost 2 bases and J 10 bases, leaving 6 bases between the germline ends. The length of the CDR3 is 11 residues. In DNA form, the CDR3 reads TGTGCCATCAGTGAGGTAGCGGAGCAGTTCTTC. This encodes CAISEVAEQFF.

The V gene is TRBV18, the J gene TRBJ1-2; maybe TRBD1 (5 bases). CDR3 length equals 15 residues. Germline assignment: CDR1 KGHSH and CDR2 LQKENI. V lost 0 bases and J lost 3, with 11 bases in between. In nucleotides, the CDR3 is TGTGCCAGCTCACCACCTACCAGGGCGGACTATGGCTACACCTTC. Encoded protein: CASSPPTRADYGYTF.

The chain has TRBV27 and TRBJ1-3, with D possibly matching TRBD1 (5 bases). Trimming cost V 5 bases and J 2 bases, with 16 bases left between them. This CDR3 is 16 amino acids long. CDR1 and CDR2 (germline): MNHEY, SMNVEV (reference sequence). The CDR3 nucleotides read TGTGCCAGCAGTGCTGGACACAACACTGCTGGAAACACCATATATTTT. Translation: CASSAGHNTAGNTIYF.

About this clone: The junction shows a germline mismatch at one end, possibly a read error. V usage is TRBV7-7 and J usage is TRBJ1-1; D call uncertain. CDR1 is SSHAT, CDR2 FNYEAQ, per germline (reference sequence). The CDR3 loop spans 13 amino acids. CDR3 loop: CASSLDRRTEAFF. Written as DNA, the CDR3 is TGTGCTAGCAGCTTAGACCGGCGCACTGAAGCTTTCTTT.

This clone was recorded once. The chain employs TRBV27 and TRBJ2-3, with a tentative D call TRBD2 (6 bases). Germline loops: CDR1 MNHEY, CDR2 SMNVEV (reference sequence). There are 15 residues in the CDR3. Trimming stripped 0 bases from V and 0 bases from J, with 7 bases between. The CDR3 DNA reads TGTGCCAGCAGTTTATCCGGGGGTAGCACAGATACGCAGTATTTT. It specifies CASSLSGGSTDTQYF.

The chain is built from TRBV27 and TRBJ1-6, with D perhaps TRBD1 (5 bases). CDR3 length equals 14 residues. Deletions cut 3 bases from V and 6 bases from J, with 9 bases between. Germline lookup yields CDR1 MNHEY and CDR2 SMNVEV (reference sequence). CDR3: CASSFGQANSPLHF. For the CDR3, the DNA is TGTGCCAGCAGTTTTGGACAAGCTAATTCACCCCTCCACTTT.

The V and J genes are TRBV10-2 and TRBJ1-1; TRBD1 might be the D (5 bases). CDR1 is WSHSY, CDR2 SAAADI, per germline. The CDR3 has 13 amino acids. V lost 7 bases, J lost 6 bases, and 15 bases lay in between. The CDR3 nucleotides are TGCGCCAGCACAGAATCCAGGGCTGCTGAAGCTTTCTTT. It is translated as CASTESRAAEAFF.

The genes are TRBV30 and TRBJ1-3; D not resolved. CDR1 GTSNPN and CDR2 SVGIG come from the germline V gene (reference sequence). This CDR3 region has 15 residues. Trimming shortened V by 0 bases and J by 0 bases, and 9 bases separated the two germline ends. The chain's CDR3 is CAWSVDGNSGNTIYF. The DNA of the CDR3 is TGTGCCTGGAGTGTAGACGGGAACTCTGGAAACACCATATATTTT.

Only a few counts were recorded for this clone. The chain recombines TRBV14 with TRBJ2-1; D uncertain. CDR1 is SGHDN and CDR2 is FVKESK in the germline V gene. CDR3 size: 15 residues. V shed 4 bases and J shed 0 bases, with 10 bases lying between them. CDR3 sequence reads: CASSPLVGSYNEQFF. CDR3 sequence (DNA): TGTGCCAGCAGCCCATTAGTGGGCTCCTACAATGAGCAGTTCTTC. The full variable domain, completed using reference TRBV14 and TRBJ2-1, is EAGVTQFPSHSVIEKGQTVTLRCDPISGHDNLYWYRRVMGKEIKFLLHFVKESKQDESGMPNNRFLAERTGGTYSTLKVQPAELEDSGVYFCASSPLVGSYNEQFFGPGTRLTVL.

The chain links TRBV6-5 to TRBJ1-2; the D is unclear. Germline CDR1 reads MNHEY; CDR2 reads SVGAGI. V lost 4 bases, J lost 8 bases, and 20 bases lay in between. The CDR3 is 15 residues long. This CDR3 reads CASSWSVSMARGYTF. The CDR3 nucleotides read TGTGCCAGCAGTTGGTCAGTCTCTATGGCTAGGGGCTACACCTTC.

The chain is built from TRBV18 and TRBJ2-7; 9 positions match TRBD1. J gave up 2 bases and V 3 bases, and 8 bases lay outside the gene matches. Per germline, CDR1 KGHSH and CDR2 LQKENI. The CDR3 spans 16 residues. The CDR3 coding sequence is TGTGCCAGCTCACCGCCATGGGGACAGGGCGCCTACGAGCAGTACTTC. Translating gives CASSPPWGQGAYEQYF.

The chain carries TRBV30 and TRBJ1-3, with no clear D. The CDR3 has 11 residues. V dropped 4 bases and J dropped 2 bases, with 3 bases sitting between them. Germline V lookup: CDR1 GTSNPN, CDR2 SVGIG (reference sequence). Here the CDR3 reads CAWITGNTIYF. CDR3 nucleotide sequence: TGTGCCTGGATTACTGGAAACACCATATATTTT.

V is TRBV4-1 and J is TRBJ2-1; tentative D call: TRBD2 (5 bases). The CDR3 is made up of 17 amino acids. V was clipped by 0 bases and J by 1 base, with 13 bases between them. Germline V gene data show CDR1 as MGHRA and CDR2 as YSYEKL. The CDR3 nucleotides are TGCGCCAGCAGCCAAGATCCGCCGGGGTCTTCCTACAATGAGCAGTTCTTC. It yields the protein CASSQDPPGSSYNEQFF.

The chain has TRBV11-3 and TRBJ1-1; 7 nucleotides line up with TRBD1. The ends lost 5 bases at V and 4 bases at J; junction bases unmatched: 10. Germline V gene lookup returns CDR1 SGHNT and CDR2 YENEEA. The CDR3 is made up of 15 amino acids. CDR3 residues: CASSHNTGAGTEAFF. Here the CDR3 DNA reads TGTGCCAGCAGCCATAATACAGGGGCGGGCACTGAAGCTTTCTTT.

The V and J genes are TRBV10-3 and TRBJ1-3; maybe TRBD1 (5 bases). CDR1 and CDR2 (germline): ENHRY, SYGVKD. This CDR3 has 16 residues. Trimming stripped 8 bases from V and 0 bases from J, with 17 bases between. CDR3 amino acids: CAIVPGRGTSGNTIYF. Here the CDR3 DNA reads TGTGCCATCGTCCCCGGGAGGGGTACCTCTGGAAACACCATATATTTT.

The gene calls are TRBV7-2 and TRBJ2-3, with 8 nucleotides matching TRBD2. The CDR3 is 16 amino acids. J lost 0 bases, V lost 5 bases, and 7 bases had no gene match. The germline gives CDR1 SGHTA, CDR2 FQGNSA. Written as DNA, the CDR3 is TGTGCCAGCAGCCCCGGACTAGCTTCTAGCACAGATACGCAGTATTTT. Translated, it gives CASSPGLASSTDTQYF.

This chain connects TRBV13 to TRBJ2-1; TRBD2 aligns across 9 bases. The CDR3 is made up of 16 amino acids. The germline gives CDR1 PRHDT, CDR2 FYEKMQ (reference sequence). V lost 5 bases to trimming and J lost 6 bases; unmatched junction nucleotides: 11. CDR3 sequence: CASSPRGSGRGNEQFF. The CDR3 region has the DNA TGTGCCAGCAGCCCCCGGGGTAGCGGGAGAGGCAATGAGCAGTTCTTC.

The chain is built from TRBV28 and TRBJ1-1, with D possibly matching TRBD1 (5 bases). The germline gives CDR1 MDHEN, CDR2 SYDVKM. This CDR3 is built from 16 residues. V was pared by 7 bases and J by 0 bases, with 18 bases between. CDR3 DNA: TGTGCCAGCAATAAGACTGGAGGACACCTGAACACTGAAGCTTTCTTT. It yields the protein CASNKTGGHLNTEAFF.

This clone was seen a few times. The CDR3 sequence is CASREQGASGYTF. The CDR3 DNA reads as TGTGCCAGCCGGGAACAGGGGGCATCTGGCTACACCTTC. This rearrangement joins TRBV28 to TRBJ1-2; 9 bases align to TRBD1. The germline V gene has CDR1 MDHEN and CDR2 SYDVKM. The CDR3 has 13 residues. J gave up 7 bases and V 8 bases, and 8 bases lay outside the gene matches.

The genes are TRBV7-8 and TRBJ2-3; maybe TRBD2 (5 bases). Trimming removed 2 bases from V and 5 bases from J, with 14 bases in between. Germline lookup yields CDR1 SGHVS and CDR2 FQNEAQ. The CDR3 runs 15 residues. The CDR3 loop is CASSLLGLAVDTQYF. The CDR3 DNA reads as TGTGCCAGCAGCTTACTCGGGCTAGCAGTAGATACGCAGTATTTT.

This clone has a single count. This chain joins TRBV5-8 and TRBJ2-3; 9 bases are shared with TRBD1. V lost 3 bases, J lost 2 bases, and 4 bases stayed unmatched. CDR3 length: 15 residues. Germline CDR1 is SGHTS and CDR2 is YDEGEE. The CDR3 loop is CASSWGQGPTDTQYF. CDR3 DNA sequence: TGTGCCAGCAGCTGGGGACAGGGCCCCACAGATACGCAGTATTTT.